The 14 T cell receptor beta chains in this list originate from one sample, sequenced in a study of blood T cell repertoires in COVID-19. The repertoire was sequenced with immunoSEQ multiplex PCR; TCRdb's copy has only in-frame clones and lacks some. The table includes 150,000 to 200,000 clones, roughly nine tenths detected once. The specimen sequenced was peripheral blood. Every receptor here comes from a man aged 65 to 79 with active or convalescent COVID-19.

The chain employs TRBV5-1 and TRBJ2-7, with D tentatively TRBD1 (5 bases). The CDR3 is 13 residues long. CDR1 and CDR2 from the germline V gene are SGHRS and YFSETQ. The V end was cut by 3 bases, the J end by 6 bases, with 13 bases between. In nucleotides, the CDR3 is TGCGCCAGCAGCTCCCTCGGCCAGGGCGAGCAGTACTTC. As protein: CASSSLGQGEQYF.

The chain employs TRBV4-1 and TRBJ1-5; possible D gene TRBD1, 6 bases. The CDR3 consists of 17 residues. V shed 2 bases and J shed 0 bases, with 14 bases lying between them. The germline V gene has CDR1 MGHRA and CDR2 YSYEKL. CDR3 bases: TGCGCCAGCAGCCAAACAGGGAGCGGCCATAGCAATCAGCCCCAGCATTTT. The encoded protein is CASSQTGSGHSNQPQHF.

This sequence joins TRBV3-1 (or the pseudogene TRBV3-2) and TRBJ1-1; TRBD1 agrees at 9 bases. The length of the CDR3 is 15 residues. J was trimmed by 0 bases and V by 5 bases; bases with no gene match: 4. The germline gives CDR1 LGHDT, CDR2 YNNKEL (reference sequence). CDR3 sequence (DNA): TGTGCCAGCAGCTCCCGGACAGGGGTGAACACTGAAGCTTTCTTT. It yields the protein CASSSRTGVNTEAFF.

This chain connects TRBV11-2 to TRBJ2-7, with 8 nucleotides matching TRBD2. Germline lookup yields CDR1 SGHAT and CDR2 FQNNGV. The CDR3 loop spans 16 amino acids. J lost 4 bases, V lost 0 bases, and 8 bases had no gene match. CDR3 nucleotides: TGTGCCAGCAGCTTAGAAGTTGGTCTAGCGGGTTACGAGCAGTACTTC. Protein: CASSLEVGLAGYEQYF.

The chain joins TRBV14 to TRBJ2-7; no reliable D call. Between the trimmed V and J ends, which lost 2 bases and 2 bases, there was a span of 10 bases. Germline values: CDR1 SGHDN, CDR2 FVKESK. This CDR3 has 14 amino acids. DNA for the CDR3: TGTGCCAGCAGCCAAAATAAATCCCCCTACGAGCAGTACTTC. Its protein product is CASSQNKSPYEQYF.

The CDR3 sequence: CASTPGGYYGYTF. CDR3 coding DNA: TGTGCCAGCACCCCGGGAGGGTACTATGGCTACACCTTC. The chain employs TRBV28 and TRBJ1-2; unclear D gene. Trimming cost V 7 bases and J 3 bases, with 12 bases left between them. Germline V CDR1 and CDR2: MDHEN, SYDVKM. The CDR3 length is 13 residues.

CDR3 residues: CASSPGLRQPQHF. CDR3 nucleotides: TGTGCCAGCAGCCCCGGACTGCGGCAGCCCCAGCATTTT. The V call is TRBV6-6, the J call TRBJ1-5; D is unclear. The CDR3 is made up of 13 amino acids. Germline values: CDR1 MNHNY, CDR2 SVGAGI (reference sequence). Trimming took 6 bases from V and 7 from J, leaving 13 bases between them.

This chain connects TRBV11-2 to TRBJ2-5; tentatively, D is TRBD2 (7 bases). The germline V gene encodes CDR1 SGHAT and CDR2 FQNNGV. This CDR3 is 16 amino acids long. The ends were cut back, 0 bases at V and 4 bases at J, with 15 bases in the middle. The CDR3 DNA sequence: TGTGCCAGCAGCTTAGATCGGGGGGCGGGCGGAGAGACCCAGTACTTC. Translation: CASSLDRGAGGETQYF.

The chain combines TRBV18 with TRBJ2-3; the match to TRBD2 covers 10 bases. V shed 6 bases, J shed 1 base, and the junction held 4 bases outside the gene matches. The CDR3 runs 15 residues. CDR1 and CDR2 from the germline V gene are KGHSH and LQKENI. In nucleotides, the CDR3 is TGTGCCAGCTCTCCCACTAGCGGGGGCACAGATACGCAGTATTTT. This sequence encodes CASSPTSGGTDTQYF.

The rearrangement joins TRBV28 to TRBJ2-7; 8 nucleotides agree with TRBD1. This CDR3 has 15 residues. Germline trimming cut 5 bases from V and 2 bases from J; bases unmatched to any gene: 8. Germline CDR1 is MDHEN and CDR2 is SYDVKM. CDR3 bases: TGTGCCAGCAGTACTACCGGGACAGGTACCTACGAGCAGTACTTC. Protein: CASSTTGTGTYEQYF.

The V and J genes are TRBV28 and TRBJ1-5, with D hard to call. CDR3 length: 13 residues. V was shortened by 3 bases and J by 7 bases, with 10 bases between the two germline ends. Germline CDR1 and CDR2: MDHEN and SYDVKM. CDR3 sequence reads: CASSFDRIQPQHF. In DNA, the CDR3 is TGTGCCAGCAGTTTCGATAGAATCCAGCCCCAGCATTTT. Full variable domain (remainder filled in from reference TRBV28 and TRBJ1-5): DVKVTQSSRYLVKRTGEKVFLECVQDMDHENMFWYRQDPGLGLRLIYFSYDVKMKEKGDIPEGYSVSREKKERFSLILESASTNQTSMYLCASSFDRIQPQHFGDGTRLSIL.

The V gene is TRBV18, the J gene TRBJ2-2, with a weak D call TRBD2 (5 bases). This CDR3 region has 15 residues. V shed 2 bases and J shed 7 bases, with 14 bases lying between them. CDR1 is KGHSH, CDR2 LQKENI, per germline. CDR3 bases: TGTGCCAGCTCACCAGTTGACCTACGGGGCGGGGAGCTGTTTTTT. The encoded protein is CASSPVDLRGGELFF.

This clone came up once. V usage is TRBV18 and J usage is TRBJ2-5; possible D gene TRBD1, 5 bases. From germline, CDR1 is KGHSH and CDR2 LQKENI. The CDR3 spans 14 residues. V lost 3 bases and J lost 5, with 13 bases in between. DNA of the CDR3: TGTGCCAGCTCACCCCCGACAGTCCGGGAGACCCAGTACTTC. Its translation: CASSPPTVRETQYF.

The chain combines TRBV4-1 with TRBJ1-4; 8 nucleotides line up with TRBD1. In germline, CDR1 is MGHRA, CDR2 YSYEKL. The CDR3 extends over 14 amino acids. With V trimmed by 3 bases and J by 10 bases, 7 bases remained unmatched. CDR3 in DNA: TGCGCCAGCAGCCAGGGACAGGCTCCTGGAAAACTGTTTTTT. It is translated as CASSQGQAPGKLFF.